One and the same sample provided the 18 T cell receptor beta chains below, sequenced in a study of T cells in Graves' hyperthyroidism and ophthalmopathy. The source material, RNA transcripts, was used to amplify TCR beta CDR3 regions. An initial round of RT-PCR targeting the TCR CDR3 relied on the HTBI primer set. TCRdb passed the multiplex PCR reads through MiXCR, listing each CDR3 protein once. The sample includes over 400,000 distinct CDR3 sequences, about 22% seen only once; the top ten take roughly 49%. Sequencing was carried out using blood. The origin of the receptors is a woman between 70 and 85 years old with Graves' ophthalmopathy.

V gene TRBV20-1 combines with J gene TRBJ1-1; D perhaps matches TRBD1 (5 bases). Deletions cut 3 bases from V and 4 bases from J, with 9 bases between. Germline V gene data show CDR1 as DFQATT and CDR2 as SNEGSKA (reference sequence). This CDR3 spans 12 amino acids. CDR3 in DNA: TGCAGTGCTAGCGGGGGTTTCACTGAAGCTTTCTTT. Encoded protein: CSASGGFTEAFF.

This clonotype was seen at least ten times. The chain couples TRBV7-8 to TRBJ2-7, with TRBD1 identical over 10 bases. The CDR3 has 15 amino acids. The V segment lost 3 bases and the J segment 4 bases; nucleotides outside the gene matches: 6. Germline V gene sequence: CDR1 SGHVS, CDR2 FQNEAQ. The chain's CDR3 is CASSLGDRGPYEQYF. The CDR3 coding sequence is TGTGCCAGCAGCTTGGGTGACAGGGGGCCATACGAGCAGTACTTC. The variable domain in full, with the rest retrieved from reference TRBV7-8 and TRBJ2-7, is GAGVSQSPRYKVAKRGQDVALRCDPISGHVSLFWYQQALGQGPEFLTYFQNEAQLDKSGLPSDRFFAERPEGSVSTLKIQRTQQEDSAVYLCASSLGDRGPYEQYFGPGTRLTVT.

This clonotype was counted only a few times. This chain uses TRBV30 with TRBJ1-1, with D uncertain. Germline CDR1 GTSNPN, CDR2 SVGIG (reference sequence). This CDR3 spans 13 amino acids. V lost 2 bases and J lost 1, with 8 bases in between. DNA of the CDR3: TGTGCCTGGAGTAAAAGGGAGAACACTGAAGCTTTCTTT. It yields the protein CAWSKRENTEAFF. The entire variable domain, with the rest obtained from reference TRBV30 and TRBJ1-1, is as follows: SQTIHQWPATLVQPVGSPLSLECTVEGTSNPNLYWYRQAAGRGLQLLFYSVGIGQISSEVPQNLSASRPQDRQFILSSKKLLLSDSGFYLCAWSKRENTEAFFGQGTRLTVV.

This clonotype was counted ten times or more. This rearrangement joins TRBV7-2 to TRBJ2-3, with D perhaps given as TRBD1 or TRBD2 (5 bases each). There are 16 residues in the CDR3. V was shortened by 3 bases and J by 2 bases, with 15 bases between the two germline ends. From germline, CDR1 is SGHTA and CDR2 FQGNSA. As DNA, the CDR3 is TGTGCCAGCAGCTTGAGATCGGGACCCGCCACAGATACGCAGTATTTT. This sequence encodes CASSLRSGPATDTQYF.

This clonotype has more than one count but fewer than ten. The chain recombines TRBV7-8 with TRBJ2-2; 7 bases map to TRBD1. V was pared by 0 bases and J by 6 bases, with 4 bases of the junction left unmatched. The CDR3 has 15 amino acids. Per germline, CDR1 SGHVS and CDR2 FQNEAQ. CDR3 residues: CASSLAAQGSGELFF. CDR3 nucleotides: TGTGCCAGCAGCTTAGCGGCACAGGGGTCCGGGGAGCTGTTTTTT. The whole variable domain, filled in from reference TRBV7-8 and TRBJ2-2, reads GAGVSQSPRYKVAKRGQDVALRCDPISGHVSLFWYQQALGQGPEFLTYFQNEAQLDKSGLPSDRFFAERPEGSVSTLKIQRTQQEDSAVYLCASSLAAQGSGELFFGEGSRLTVL.

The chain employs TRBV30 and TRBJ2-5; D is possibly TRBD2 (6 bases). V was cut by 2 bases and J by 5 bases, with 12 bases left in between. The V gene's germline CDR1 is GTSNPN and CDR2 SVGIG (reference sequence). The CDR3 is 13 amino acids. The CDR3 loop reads CAWSRLAIETQYF. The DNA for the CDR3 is TGTGCCTGGAGTAGGCTAGCGATCGAGACCCAGTACTTC.

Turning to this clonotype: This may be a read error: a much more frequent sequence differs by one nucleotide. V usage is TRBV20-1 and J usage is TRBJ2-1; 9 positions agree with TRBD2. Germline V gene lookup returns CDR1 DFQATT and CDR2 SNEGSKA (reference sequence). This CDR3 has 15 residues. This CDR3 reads CSATTGTSTINERFF. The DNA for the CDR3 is TGCAGTGCTACCACCGGGACTAGCACCATCAATGAGCGGTTCTTC.

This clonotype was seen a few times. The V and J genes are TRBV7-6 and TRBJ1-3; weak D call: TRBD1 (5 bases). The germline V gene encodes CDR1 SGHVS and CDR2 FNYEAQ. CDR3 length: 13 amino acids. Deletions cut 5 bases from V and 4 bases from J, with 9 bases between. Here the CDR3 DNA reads TGTGCCAGCAGCGGGGGACCAGGAAACACCATATATTTT. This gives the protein CASSGGPGNTIYF.

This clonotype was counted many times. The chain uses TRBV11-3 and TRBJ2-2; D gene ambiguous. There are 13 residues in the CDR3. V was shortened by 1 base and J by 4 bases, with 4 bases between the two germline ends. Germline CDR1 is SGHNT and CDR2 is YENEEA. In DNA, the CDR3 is TGTGCCAGCAGCTTAGGTGGCACCGGGGAGCTGTTTTTT. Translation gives CASSLGGTGELFF. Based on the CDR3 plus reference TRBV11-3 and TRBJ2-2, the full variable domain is EAGVVQSPRYKIIEKKQPVAFWCNPISGHNTLYWYLQNLGQGPELLIRYENEEAVDDSQLPKDRFSAERLKGVDSTLKIQPAELGDSAVYLCASSLGGTGELFFGEGSRLTVL.

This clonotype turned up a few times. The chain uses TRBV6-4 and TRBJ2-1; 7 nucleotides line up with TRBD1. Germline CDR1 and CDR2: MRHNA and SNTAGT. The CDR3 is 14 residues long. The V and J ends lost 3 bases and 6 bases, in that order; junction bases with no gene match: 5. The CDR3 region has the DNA TGTGCCAGCAGTGATTTCAGGACAGGCAATGAGCAGTTCTTC. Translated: CASSDFRTGNEQFF.

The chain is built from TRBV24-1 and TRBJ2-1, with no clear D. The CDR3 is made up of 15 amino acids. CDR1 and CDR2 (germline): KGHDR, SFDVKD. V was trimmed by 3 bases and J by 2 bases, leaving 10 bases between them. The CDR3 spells CATSDPQRPYNEQFF. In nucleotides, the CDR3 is TGTGCCACCAGTGATCCGCAGCGACCCTACAATGAGCAGTTCTTC.

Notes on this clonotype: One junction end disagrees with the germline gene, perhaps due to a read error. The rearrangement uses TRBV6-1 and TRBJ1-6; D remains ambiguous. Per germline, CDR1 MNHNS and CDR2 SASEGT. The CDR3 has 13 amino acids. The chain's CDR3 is CASSVSTNSLLHF. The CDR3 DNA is TGTGCCAGCAGTGTTTCAACTAATTCACTCCTCCACTTT.

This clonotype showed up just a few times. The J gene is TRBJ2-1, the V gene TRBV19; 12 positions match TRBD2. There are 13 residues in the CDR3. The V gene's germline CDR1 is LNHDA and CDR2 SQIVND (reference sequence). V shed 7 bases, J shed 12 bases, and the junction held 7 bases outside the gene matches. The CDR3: CASKTSGRGVQFF. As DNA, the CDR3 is TGTGCCAGTAAGACTAGCGGGAGAGGCGTGCAGTTCTTC.

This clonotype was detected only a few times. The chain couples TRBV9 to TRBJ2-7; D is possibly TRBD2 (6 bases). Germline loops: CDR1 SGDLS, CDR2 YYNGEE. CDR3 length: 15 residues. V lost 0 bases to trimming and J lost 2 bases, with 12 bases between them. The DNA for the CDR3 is TGTGCCAGCAGCGTAGCTACGGAGGGACCCTACGAGCAGTACTTC. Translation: CASSVATEGPYEQYF.

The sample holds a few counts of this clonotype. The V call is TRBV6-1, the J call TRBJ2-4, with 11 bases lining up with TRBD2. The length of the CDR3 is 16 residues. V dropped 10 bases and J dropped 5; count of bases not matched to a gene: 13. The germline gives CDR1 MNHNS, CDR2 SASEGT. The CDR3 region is CATQDPGLAEQNIQYF. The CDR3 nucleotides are TGTGCCACGCAAGACCCGGGACTAGCGGAACAAAACATTCAGTACTTC.

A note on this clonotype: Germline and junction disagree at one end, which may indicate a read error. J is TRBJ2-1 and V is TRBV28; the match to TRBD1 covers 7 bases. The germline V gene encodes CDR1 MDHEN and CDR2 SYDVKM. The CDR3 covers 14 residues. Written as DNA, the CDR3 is TGTGCCAGCAGTTTTGGACAGGTCATCAATGATCAGTTCTTC. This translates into CASSFGQVINDQFF.

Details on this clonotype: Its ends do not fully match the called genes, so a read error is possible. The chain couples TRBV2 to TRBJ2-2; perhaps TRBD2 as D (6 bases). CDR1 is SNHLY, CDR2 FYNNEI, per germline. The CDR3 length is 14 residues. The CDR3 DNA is TGTGCCAGCAGTGTACTACAGAACACCGGGGGGCTGTTTTTT. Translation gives CASSVLQNTGGLFF.

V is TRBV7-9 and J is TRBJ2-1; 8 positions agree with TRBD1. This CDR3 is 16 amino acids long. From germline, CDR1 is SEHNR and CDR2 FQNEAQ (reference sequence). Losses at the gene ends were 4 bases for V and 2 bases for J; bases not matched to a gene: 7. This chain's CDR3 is CASSSTGGWTYNEQFF. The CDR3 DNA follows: TGTGCCAGCAGCTCAACAGGGGGGTGGACCTACAATGAGCAGTTCTTC. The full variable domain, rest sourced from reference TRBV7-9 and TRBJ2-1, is DTGVSQNPRHKITKRGQNVTFRCDPISEHNRLYWYRQTLGQGPEFLTYFQNEAQLEKSRLLSDRFSAERPKGSFSTLEIQRTEQGDSAMYLCASSSTGGWTYNEQFFGPGTRLTVL.